This T cell receptor beta chain is from a study of CD8+ T cells in alopecia areata. The wider study: Treated patients were given 5 to 10 mg oral tofacitinib twice daily. The study, taken as a whole, reports: Administration of tofacitinib significantly diminished scalp clonality and expanded CD8+ clones within the top 100. Relative to normal scalp, lesional scalp, especially alopecia totalis/universalis, showed higher clonality. Links between baseline CD8+ expansion and response need larger treated cohorts.

Comment on this clone: Its specificity is not known. This same CDR3 is encoded by further DNA sequences in the sample.

Regarding treatment: oral pan-JAK inhibitor, 5-10 mg twice daily. cDNA prepared by RNA extraction and subsequent reverse transcription served as the template for sequencing. This table comes from immunoSEQ multiplex PCR, and its TCRdb copy is limited to in-frame clones, with some not included. The sample consists of about 120,000 clones, 50% to 75% of them appearing once. Germline V gene data show CDR1 as GTSNPN and CDR2 as SVGIG (reference sequence). There are 12 residues in the CDR3. Trimming took 0 bases from V and 5 from J, leaving 7 bases between them. Sequenced material: CD8+ T cells sorted from blood, taken at week 4, from a patient treated with tofacitinib. This clonotype originated in a human donor with alopecia areata. The V and J genes are TRBV30 and TRBJ1-1; D call uncertain. The CDR3 coding sequence is TGTGCCTGGAGTGTCGGAGGTACTGAAGCTTTCTTT. Its protein is CAWSVGGTEAFF.